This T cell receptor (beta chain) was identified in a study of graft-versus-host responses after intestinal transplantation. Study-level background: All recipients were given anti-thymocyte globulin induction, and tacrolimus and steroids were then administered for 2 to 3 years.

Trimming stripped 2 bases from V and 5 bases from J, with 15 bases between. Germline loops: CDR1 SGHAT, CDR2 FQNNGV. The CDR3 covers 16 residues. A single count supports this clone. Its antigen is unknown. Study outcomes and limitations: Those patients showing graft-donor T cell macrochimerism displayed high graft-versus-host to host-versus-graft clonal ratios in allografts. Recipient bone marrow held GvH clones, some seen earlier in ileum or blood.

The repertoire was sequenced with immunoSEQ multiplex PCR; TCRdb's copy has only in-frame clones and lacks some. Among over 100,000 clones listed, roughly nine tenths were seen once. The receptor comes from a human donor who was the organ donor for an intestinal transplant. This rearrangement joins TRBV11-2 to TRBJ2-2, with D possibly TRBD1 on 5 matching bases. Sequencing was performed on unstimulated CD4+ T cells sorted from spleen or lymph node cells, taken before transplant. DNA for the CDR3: TGTGCCAGCAGCTTAAGTTTGACAGAGAAAACCGGGGAGCTGTTTTTT. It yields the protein CASSLSLTEKTGELFF.